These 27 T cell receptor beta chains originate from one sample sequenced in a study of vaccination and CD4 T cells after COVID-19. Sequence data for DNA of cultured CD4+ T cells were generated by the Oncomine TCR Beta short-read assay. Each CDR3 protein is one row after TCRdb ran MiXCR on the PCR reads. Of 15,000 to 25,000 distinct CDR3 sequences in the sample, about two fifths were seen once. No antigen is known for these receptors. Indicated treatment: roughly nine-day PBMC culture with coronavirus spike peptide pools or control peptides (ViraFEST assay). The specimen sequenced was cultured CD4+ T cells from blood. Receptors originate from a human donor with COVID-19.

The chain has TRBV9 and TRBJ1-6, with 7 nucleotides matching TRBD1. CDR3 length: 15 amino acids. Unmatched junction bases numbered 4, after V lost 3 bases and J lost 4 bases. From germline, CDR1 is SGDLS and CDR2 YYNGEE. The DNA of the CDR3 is TGTGCCAGCAGCGCCGGGACAGTGTATAATTCACCCCTCCACTTT. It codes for CASSAGTVYNSPLHF.

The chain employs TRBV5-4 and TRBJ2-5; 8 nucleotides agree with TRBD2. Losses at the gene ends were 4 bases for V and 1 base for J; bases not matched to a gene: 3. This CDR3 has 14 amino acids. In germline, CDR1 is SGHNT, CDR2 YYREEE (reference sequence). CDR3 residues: CASSVGTSQETQYF. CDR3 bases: TGTGCCAGCAGCGTAGGGACTAGCCAAGAGACCCAGTACTTC. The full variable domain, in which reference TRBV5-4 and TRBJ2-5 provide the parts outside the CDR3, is ETGVTQSPTHLIKTRGQQVTLRCSSQSGHNTVSWYQQALGQGPQFIFQYYREEENGRGNFPPRFSGLQFPNYSSELNVNALELDDSALYLCASSVGTSQETQYFGPGTRLLVL.

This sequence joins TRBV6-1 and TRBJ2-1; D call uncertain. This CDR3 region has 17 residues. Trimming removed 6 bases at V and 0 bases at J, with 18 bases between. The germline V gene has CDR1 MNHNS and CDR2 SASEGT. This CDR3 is CASRPHLVSGSYNEQFF. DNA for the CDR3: TGTGCCAGCAGGCCCCACCTGGTCTCGGGCTCCTACAATGAGCAGTTCTTC.

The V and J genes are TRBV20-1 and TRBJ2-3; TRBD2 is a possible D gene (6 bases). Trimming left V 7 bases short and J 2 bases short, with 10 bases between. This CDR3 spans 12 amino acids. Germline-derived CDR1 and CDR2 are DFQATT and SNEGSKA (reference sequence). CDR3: CSGEESTDTQYF. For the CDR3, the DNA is TGCAGTGGGGAGGAGTCCACAGATACGCAGTATTTT.

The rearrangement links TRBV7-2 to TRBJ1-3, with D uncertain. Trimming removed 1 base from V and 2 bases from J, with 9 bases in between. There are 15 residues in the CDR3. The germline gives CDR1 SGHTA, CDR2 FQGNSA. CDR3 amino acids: CASSLGSRTGNTIYF. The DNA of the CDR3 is TGTGCCAGCAGCTTAGGGTCCAGGACTGGAAACACCATATATTTT.

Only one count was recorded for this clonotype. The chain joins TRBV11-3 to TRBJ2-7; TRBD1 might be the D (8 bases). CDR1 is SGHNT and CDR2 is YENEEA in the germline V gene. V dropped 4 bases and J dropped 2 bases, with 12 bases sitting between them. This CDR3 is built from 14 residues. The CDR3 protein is CASSSQGGTYEQYF. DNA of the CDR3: TGTGCCAGCAGCTCACAGGGGGGGACCTACGAGCAGTACTTC.

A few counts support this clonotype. CDR3 sequence reads: CASARQHSGNTIYF. The DNA for the CDR3 is TGTGCCAGCGCTCGGCAACACTCTGGAAACACCATATATTTT. The chain couples TRBV7-8 to TRBJ1-3; D is ambiguous. This CDR3 has 14 residues. Germline-derived CDR1 and CDR2 are SGHVS and FQNEAQ. V gave up 8 bases and J gave up 0 bases, with 11 bases separating them.

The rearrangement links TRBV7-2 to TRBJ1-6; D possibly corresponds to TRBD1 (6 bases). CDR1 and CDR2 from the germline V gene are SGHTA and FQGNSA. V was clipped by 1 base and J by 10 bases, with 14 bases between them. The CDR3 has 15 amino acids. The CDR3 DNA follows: TGTGCCAGCAGCTTAGAGCGCACAGGGTTCTCACCCCTCCACTTT. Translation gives CASSLERTGFSPLHF.

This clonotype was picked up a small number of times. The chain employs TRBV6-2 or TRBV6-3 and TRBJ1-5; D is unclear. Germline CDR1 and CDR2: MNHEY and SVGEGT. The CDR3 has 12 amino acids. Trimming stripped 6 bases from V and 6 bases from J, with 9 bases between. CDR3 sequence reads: CASRDPSQPQHF. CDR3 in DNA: TGTGCCAGCAGGGATCCCAGTCAGCCCCAGCATTTT.

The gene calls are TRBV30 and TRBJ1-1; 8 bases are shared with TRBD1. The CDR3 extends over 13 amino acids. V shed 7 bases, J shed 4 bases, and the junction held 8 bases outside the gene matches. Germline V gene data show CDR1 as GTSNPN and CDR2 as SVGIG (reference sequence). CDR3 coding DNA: TGTGCCTACGGACAGGGAGTGGTCACTGAAGCTTTCTTT. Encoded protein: CAYGQGVVTEAFF.

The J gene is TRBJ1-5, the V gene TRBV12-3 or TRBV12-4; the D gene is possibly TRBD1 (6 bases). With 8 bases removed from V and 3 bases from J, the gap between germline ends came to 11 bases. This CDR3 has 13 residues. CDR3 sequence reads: CASEDSSNQPQHF. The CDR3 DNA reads TGTGCCAGCGAGGACAGTTCCAATCAGCCCCAGCATTTT.

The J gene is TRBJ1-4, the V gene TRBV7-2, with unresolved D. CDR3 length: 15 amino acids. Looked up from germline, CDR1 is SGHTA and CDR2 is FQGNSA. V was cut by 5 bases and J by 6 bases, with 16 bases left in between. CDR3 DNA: TGTGCCAGCAGCCGTGGCCCTTCTGGCGATGAAAAACTGTTTTTT. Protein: CASSRGPSGDEKLFF.

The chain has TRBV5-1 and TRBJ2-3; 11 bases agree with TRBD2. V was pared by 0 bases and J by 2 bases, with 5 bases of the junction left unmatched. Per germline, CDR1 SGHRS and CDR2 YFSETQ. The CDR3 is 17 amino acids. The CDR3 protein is CASSLALAGGLTDTQYF. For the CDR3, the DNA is TGCGCCAGCAGCTTGGCCCTAGCGGGGGGCCTCACAGATACGCAGTATTTT.

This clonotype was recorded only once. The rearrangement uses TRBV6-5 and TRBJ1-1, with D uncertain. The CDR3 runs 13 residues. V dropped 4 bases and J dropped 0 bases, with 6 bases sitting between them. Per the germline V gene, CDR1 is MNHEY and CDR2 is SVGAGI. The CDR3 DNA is TGTGCCAGCAGTTCGCACGTGAACACTGAAGCTTTCTTT. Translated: CASSSHVNTEAFF.

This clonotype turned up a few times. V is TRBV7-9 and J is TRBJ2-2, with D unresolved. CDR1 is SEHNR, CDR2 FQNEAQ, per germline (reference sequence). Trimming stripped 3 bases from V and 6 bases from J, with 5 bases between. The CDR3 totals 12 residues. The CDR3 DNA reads TGTGCCAGCAGCTTTTCGGCCGGGGAGCTGTTTTTT. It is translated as CASSFSAGELFF.

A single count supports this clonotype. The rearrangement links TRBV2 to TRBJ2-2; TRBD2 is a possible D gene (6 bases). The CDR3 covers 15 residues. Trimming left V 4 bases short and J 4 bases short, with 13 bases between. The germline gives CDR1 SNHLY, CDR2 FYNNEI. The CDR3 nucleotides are TGTGCCAGCAGTGGTAGCGGTCGTTTCACCGGGGAGCTGTTTTTT. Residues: CASSGSGRFTGELFF.

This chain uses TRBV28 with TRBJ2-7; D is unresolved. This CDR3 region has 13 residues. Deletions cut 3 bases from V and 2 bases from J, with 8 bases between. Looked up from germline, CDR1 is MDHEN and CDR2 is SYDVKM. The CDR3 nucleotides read TGTGCCAGCAGTTTGGGCTCCGCCTACGAGCAGTACTTC. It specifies CASSLGSAYEQYF.

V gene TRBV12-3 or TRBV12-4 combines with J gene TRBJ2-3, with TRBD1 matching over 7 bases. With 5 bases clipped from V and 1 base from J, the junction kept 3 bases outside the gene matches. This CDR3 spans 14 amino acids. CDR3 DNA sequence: TGTGCCAGCAGTACAGGGGCAGGCACAGATACGCAGTATTTT. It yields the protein CASSTGAGTDTQYF.

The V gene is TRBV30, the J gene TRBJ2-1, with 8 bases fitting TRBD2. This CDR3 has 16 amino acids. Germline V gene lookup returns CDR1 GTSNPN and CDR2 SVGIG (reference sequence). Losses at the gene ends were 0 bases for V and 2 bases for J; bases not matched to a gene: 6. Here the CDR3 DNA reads TGTGCCTGGAGTGTGAATTTAGCGGGGCCCTACAATGAGCAGTTCTTC. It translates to CAWSVNLAGPYNEQFF.

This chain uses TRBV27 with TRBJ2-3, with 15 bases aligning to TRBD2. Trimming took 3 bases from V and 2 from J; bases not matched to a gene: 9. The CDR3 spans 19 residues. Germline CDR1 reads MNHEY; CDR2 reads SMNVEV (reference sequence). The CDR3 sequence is CASSFYPGTSGGPTDTQYF. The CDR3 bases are TGTGCCAGCAGTTTCTACCCCGGGACTAGCGGGGGGCCCACAGATACGCAGTATTTT.

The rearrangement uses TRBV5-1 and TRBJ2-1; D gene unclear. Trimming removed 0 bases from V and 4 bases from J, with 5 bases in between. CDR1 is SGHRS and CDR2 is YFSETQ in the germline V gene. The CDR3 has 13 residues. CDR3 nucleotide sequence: TGCGCCAGCAGCTTGGTACTATACAATGAGCAGTTCTTC. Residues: CASSLVLYNEQFF.

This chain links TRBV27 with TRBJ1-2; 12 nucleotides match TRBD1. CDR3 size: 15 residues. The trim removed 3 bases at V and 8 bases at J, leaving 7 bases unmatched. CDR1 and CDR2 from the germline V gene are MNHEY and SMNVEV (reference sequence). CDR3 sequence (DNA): TGTGCCAGCAGTTTCCGGGACAGGGGGCGCCGGGGCTACACCTTC. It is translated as CASSFRDRGRRGYTF.

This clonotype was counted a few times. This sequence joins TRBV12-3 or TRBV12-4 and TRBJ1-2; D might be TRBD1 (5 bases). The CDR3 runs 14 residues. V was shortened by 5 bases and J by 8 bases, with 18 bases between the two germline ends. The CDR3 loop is CASSLNGGIGGYTF. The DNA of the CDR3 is TGTGCCAGCAGTCTTAATGGGGGAATAGGGGGCTACACCTTC.

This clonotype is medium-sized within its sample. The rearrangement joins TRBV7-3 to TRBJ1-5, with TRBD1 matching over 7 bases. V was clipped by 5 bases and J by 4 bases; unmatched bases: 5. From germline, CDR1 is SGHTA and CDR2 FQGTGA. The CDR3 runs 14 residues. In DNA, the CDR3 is TGTGCCAGCAGCCCCTCAGGGGGAAATCAGCCCCAGCATTTT. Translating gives CASSPSGGNQPQHF.

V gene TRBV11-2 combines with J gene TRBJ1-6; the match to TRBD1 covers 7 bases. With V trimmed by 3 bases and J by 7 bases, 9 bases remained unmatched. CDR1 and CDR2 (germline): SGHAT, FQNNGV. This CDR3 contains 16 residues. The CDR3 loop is CASSFGLTGSNSPLHF. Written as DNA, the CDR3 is TGTGCCAGCAGCTTCGGGTTGACAGGGAGCAATTCACCCCTCCACTTT.

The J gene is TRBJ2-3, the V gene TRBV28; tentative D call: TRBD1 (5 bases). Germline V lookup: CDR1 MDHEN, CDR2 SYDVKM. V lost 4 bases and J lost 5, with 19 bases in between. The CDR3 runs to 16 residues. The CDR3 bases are TGTGCCAGCAGTTCGCACATTAGGGGTTTAGGAGATACGCAGTATTTT. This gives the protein CASSSHIRGLGDTQYF.

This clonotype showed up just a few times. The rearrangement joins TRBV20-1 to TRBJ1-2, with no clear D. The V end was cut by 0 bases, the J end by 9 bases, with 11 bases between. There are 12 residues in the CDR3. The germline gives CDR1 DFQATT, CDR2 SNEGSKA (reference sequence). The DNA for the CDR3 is TGCAGTGCTAGAGACCCTCCAATACGCTACACCTTC. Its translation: CSARDPPIRYTF.